The 19 T cell receptor beta chains given below trace back to one sample, sequenced in a study of cytomegalovirus exposure and HLA in healthy donors. Vbeta (60) and Jbeta (13) primers were used in the PCR. Clones were read by immunoSEQ multiplex PCR, and TCRdb kept only the in-frame ones, dropping some. Of 180,000 or so clones listed, roughly 88% were seen once; the top ten hold about a tenth. The specimen sequenced was PBMCs. These receptor sequences come from a man younger than 35 in good health and CMV-seropositive.

The CDR3 loop is CAWTPQGGGSPLHF. The CDR3 bases are TGTGCCTGGACCCCACAGGGGGGAGGGTCACCCCTCCACTTT. The V and J genes are TRBV30 and TRBJ1-6; 8 nucleotides align to TRBD1. The CDR3 is 14 residues long. The germline gives CDR1 GTSNPN, CDR2 SVGIG (reference sequence). V was clipped by 4 bases and J by 10 bases; unmatched bases: 9.

J is TRBJ1-5 and V is TRBV28; TRBD1 might be the D (5 bases). Germline lookup yields CDR1 MDHEN and CDR2 SYDVKM. Trimming removed 6 bases at V and 2 bases at J, with 23 bases between. The length of the CDR3 is 18 residues. The CDR3 DNA reads TGTGCCAGCAGCTGGGGATGGGCCCCTGGCAGGGGCAATCAGCCCCAGCATTTT. It is translated as CASSWGWAPGRGNQPQHF. The full variable domain, in which reference TRBV28 and TRBJ1-5 provide the parts outside the CDR3, is DVKVTQSSRYLVKRTGEKVFLECVQDMDHENMFWYRQDPGLGLRLIYFSYDVKMKEKGDIPEGYSVSREKKERFSLILESASTNQTSMYLCASSWGWAPGRGNQPQHFGDGTRLSIL.

The genes are TRBV6-1 and TRBJ2-5; D might be TRBD1 (5 bases). The CDR3 consists of 13 residues. CDR1 is MNHNS, CDR2 SASEGT, per germline. Between the trimmed V and J ends, which lost 4 bases and 5 bases, there was a span of 11 bases. The CDR3 region has the DNA TGTGCCAGCAGTGTTTTGGGGCGGGAGACCCAGTACTTC. This translates into CASSVLGRETQYF.

The genes are TRBV6-5 and TRBJ1-4; D possibly corresponds to TRBD1 (5 bases). CDR3 size: 14 residues. Trimming cost V 2 bases and J 7 bases, with 11 bases left between them. CDR1 is MNHEY, CDR2 SVGAGI, per germline. The CDR3: CASSYRGLGEKLFF. CDR3 DNA sequence: TGTGCCAGCAGTTACCGGGGGTTAGGTGAAAAACTGTTTTTT.

This chain links TRBV4-1 with TRBJ2-2; D unclear. Trimming removed 0 bases at V and 2 bases at J, with 10 bases between. Germline assignment: CDR1 MGHRA and CDR2 YSYEKL. This CDR3 has 16 residues. The DNA for the CDR3 is TGCGCCAGCAGCCAAGAACCGAGGATCAACACCGGGGAGCTGTTTTTT. This codes for CASSQEPRINTGELFF.

The V gene is TRBV9, the J gene TRBJ2-5; TRBD1 matches at 7 bases. CDR3 length: 16 amino acids. Looked up from germline, CDR1 is SGDLS and CDR2 is YYNGEE. After removal of 0 bases from V and 4 bases from J, the junction contained 9 bases not matched to a gene. The CDR3 spells CASSVATTGARETQYF. In nucleotides, the CDR3 is TGTGCCAGCAGCGTAGCTACTACAGGGGCGAGAGAGACCCAGTACTTC.

This chain links TRBV7-7 with TRBJ2-7; TRBD1 matches at 9 bases. This CDR3 has 14 amino acids. Germline V lookup: CDR1 SSHAT, CDR2 FNYEAQ (reference sequence). With V trimmed by 0 bases and J by 3 bases, 0 bases remained unmatched. CDR3 in amino acids: CASSLADRGYEQYF. CDR3 nucleotide sequence: TGTGCCAGCAGCTTAGCGGACAGGGGCTACGAGCAGTACTTC.

This clone appeared a single time. The CDR3, as DNA: TGCGCCAGCAGCCAAGAAATCGGGTGGCAGTTCTTC. It is translated as CASSQEIGWQFF. The chain links TRBV4-1 to TRBJ2-1; D not certain. Trimming cost V 0 bases and J 12 bases, with 9 bases left between them. Germline V CDR1 and CDR2: MGHRA, YSYEKL. The CDR3 is 12 residues long.

The V call is TRBV18, the J call TRBJ1-5; D not resolved. The CDR3 runs to 14 residues. Trimming stripped 6 bases from V and 0 bases from J, with 9 bases between. Germline lookup yields CDR1 KGHSH and CDR2 LQKENI. The CDR3 region is CASSPQNSNQPQHF. The CDR3 DNA is TGTGCCAGCTCCCCGCAGAATAGCAATCAGCCCCAGCATTTT.

This chain connects TRBV25-1 to TRBJ2-7; a possible D gene is TRBD2 (5 bases). This CDR3 contains 13 residues. Germline CDR1 MGHDK, CDR2 SYGVNS. Trimming removed 6 bases from V and 4 bases from J, with 13 bases in between. The CDR3 DNA reads as TGTGCCAGCAGGCACGTGACGGGATACGAGCAGTACTTC. Protein sequence: CASRHVTGYEQYF.

Regarding this clone: Additional DNA sequences in this sample encode the identical CDR3. This rearrangement joins TRBV27 to TRBJ1-5, with TRBD1 as a possible D gene (6 bases). Trimming stripped 5 bases from V and 2 bases from J, with 10 bases between. Germline CDR1 MNHEY, CDR2 SMNVEV (reference sequence). This CDR3 is built from 14 residues. The chain's CDR3 is CASSIQGGNQPQHF. CDR3 nucleotides: TGTGCCAGCAGTATACAGGGTGGCAATCAGCCCCAGCATTTT.

This rearrangement joins TRBV5-4 to TRBJ1-1; TRBD1 is a possible D gene (5 bases). The V gene lost 5 bases and the J gene lost 0 bases, with 23 bases spanning the gap. The CDR3 sequence is 18 residues long. CDR1 and CDR2 (germline): SGHNT, YYREEE (reference sequence). The CDR3 region has the DNA TGTGCCAGCAGTCACGGCCCAAAAACAGGTACCATGAACACTGAAGCTTTCTTT. Amino acids: CASSHGPKTGTMNTEAFF.

This clone was found once. A read error may account for a junction end that differs from germline. The chain links TRBV7-9 to TRBJ2-7, with 9 bases aligning to TRBD2. The CDR3 runs 15 residues. Germline loops: CDR1 SEHNR, CDR2 FQNEAQ (reference sequence). The CDR3, as DNA: TGTTCCAGCAGCTTAGAGGCGGGGGGGCCGTACGAGCAGTACTTC. This sequence encodes CSSSLEAGGPYEQYF. The whole variable domain, remainder taken from reference TRBV7-9 and TRBJ2-7, is DTGVSQNPRHKITKRGQNVTFRCDPISEHNRLYWYRQTLGQGPEFLTYFQNEAQLEKSRLLSDRFSAERPKGSFSTLEIQRTEQGDSAMYLCSSSLEAGGPYEQYFGPGTRLTVT.

This clone was found once. This chain links TRBV5-6 with TRBJ1-6; D unresolved. In germline, CDR1 is SGHDT, CDR2 YYEEEE. CDR3 length: 13 amino acids. V lost 2 bases and J lost 7, with 7 bases in between. The CDR3 protein is CASSLHGNSPLHF. DNA for the CDR3: TGTGCCAGCAGCTTACATGGCAATTCACCCCTCCACTTT.

J is TRBJ1-2 and V is TRBV9; 8 bases are a match to TRBD1. The V gene's germline CDR1 is SGDLS and CDR2 YYNGEE. This CDR3 spans 16 amino acids. V was pared by 0 bases and J by 6 bases, with 10 bases of the junction left unmatched. DNA of the CDR3: TGTGCCAGCAGCGTAGCCTCCGGGACAGGCGCGCATGGCTACACCTTC. Translating it yields CASSVASGTGAHGYTF.

This sequence joins TRBV18 and TRBJ1-1; 7 bases line up with TRBD1. Trimming removed 1 base from V and 1 base from J; junction bases left unmatched: 6. Germline V gene data show CDR1 as KGHSH and CDR2 as LQKENI. The CDR3 length is 16 residues. CDR3: CASSPQLEGANTEAFF. The CDR3 region has the DNA TGTGCCAGCTCACCACAATTGGAGGGGGCGAACACTGAAGCTTTCTTT.

Comment on this clone: Sequence at one end of the junction differs from germline and may be a read error. V usage is TRBV7-9 and J usage is TRBJ1-2; no definite D call. Germline CDR1 reads SEHNR; CDR2 reads FQNEAQ (reference sequence). This CDR3 spans 13 amino acids. The CDR3 coding sequence is TGTTCCAGCAGCCTGACTCCGGGCTATGGCTACACCTTC. Its translation: CSSSLTPGYGYTF.

The J gene is TRBJ1-6, the V gene TRBV27; unclear D gene. CDR3 length: 13 amino acids. Trimming took off 0 bases at V and 7 bases at J, with 4 bases between the two ends. Germline V lookup: CDR1 MNHEY, CDR2 SMNVEV (reference sequence). This CDR3 reads CASSLSPNSPLHF. The DNA of the CDR3 is TGTGCCAGCAGTTTATCTCCAAATTCACCCCTCCACTTT.

This clone appeared once. The rearrangement joins TRBV9 to TRBJ1-2, with D possibly matching TRBD1 (5 bases). This CDR3 contains 12 residues. The germline V and J ends were trimmed by 7 bases and 8 bases, with 15 bases remaining between them. Germline-derived CDR1 and CDR2 are SGDLS and YYNGEE. CDR3 nucleotides: TGTGCCAGCGGAGGGGAAATAACGGGCTACACCTTC. This gives the protein CASGGEITGYTF.